This entry lists 27 T cell receptor beta chains sequenced from one sample in a study of T cell responses to AZD1222 COVID-19 vaccine. The data were produced by immunoSEQ multiplex PCR, yet TCRdb's version contains in-frame clones alone and is incomplete. Altogether roughly 90,000 clones are present, just over 90% being singletons, with the ten largest covering less than 5.5%. The sample here was peripheral blood, taken on day 0 of MenACWY control vaccination. These receptors were taken from an adult in good health.

The gene calls are TRBV4-2 and TRBJ2-3, with 11 nucleotides matching TRBD1. This CDR3 has 15 residues. Germline values: CDR1 LGHNA, CDR2 YNFKEQ. Unmatched junction bases numbered 5, after V lost 1 base and J lost 8 bases. Here the CDR3 reads CASSQGTGGFGTQYF. CDR3 nucleotides: TGTGCCAGCAGCCAAGGGACAGGGGGCTTCGGTACGCAGTATTTT.

The gene calls are TRBV5-6 and TRBJ2-5; D remains unclear. The V gene lost 6 bases and the J gene lost 5 bases, with 17 bases spanning the gap. This CDR3 has 14 amino acids. Germline CDR1 SGHDT, CDR2 YYEEEE. The CDR3 spells CASNLVDMAETQYF. CDR3 DNA sequence: TGTGCCAGCAATTTAGTGGATATGGCGGAGACCCAGTACTTC.

This chain uses TRBV6-1 with TRBJ2-7; 8 bases fit TRBD2. V shed 7 bases, J shed 4 bases, and the junction held 9 bases outside the gene matches. The CDR3 has 14 residues. The germline gives CDR1 MNHNS, CDR2 SASEGT. CDR3 bases: TGTGCCAGCACTCTACCGACTAGCGAATACGAGCAGTACTTC. As protein: CASTLPTSEYEQYF.

The gene calls are TRBV28 and TRBJ2-7; possibly TRBD1 for D (5 bases). The V gene lost 6 bases and the J gene lost 3 bases, with 12 bases spanning the gap. The CDR3 extends over 13 amino acids. Germline values: CDR1 MDHEN, CDR2 SYDVKM. CDR3 DNA: TGTGCCAGCAGCTTGGGGCAGGGCTACGAGCAGTACTTC. It is translated as CASSLGQGYEQYF. Looking up the rest from reference TRBV28 and TRBJ2-7 gives the full variable domain: DVKVTQSSRYLVKRTGEKVFLECVQDMDHENMFWYRQDPGLGLRLIYFSYDVKMKEKGDIPEGYSVSREKKERFSLILESASTNQTSMYLCASSLGQGYEQYFGPGTRLTVT.

This chain uses TRBV27 with TRBJ2-7; D gene uncertain. Looked up from germline, CDR1 is MNHEY and CDR2 is SMNVEV (reference sequence). Deletions cut 4 bases from V and 3 bases from J, with 7 bases between. The CDR3 length is 12 residues. The CDR3 loop reads CASSSYGYEQYF. As DNA, the CDR3 is TGTGCCAGCAGTTCTTACGGCTACGAGCAGTACTTC.

CDR3 protein: CASSGQESSWEQYF. The CDR3 coding sequence is TGCGCCAGCAGTGGACAGGAAAGCTCCTGGGAGCAGTACTTC. V is TRBV10-1 and J is TRBJ2-7, with a weak D call TRBD1 (6 bases). Germline CDR1 reads WNHNN; CDR2 reads SYGVQD (reference sequence). Between the trimmed V and J ends, which lost 4 bases and 7 bases, there was a span of 17 bases. This CDR3 is 14 amino acids long.

CDR3 nucleotide sequence: TGTGCCAGCAGGCGCCCGGGTACGGGCACAGATACGCAGTATTTT. Its protein is CASRRPGTGTDTQYF. The chain is built from TRBV28 and TRBJ2-3, with no clear D. V shed 6 bases and J shed 1 base, with 14 bases lying between them. The CDR3 has 15 amino acids. Germline assignment: CDR1 MDHEN and CDR2 SYDVKM. The full variable domain, with the rest looked up from reference TRBV28 and TRBJ2-3, is DVKVTQSSRYLVKRTGEKVFLECVQDMDHENMFWYRQDPGLGLRLIYFSYDVKMKEKGDIPEGYSVSREKKERFSLILESASTNQTSMYLCASRRPGTGTDTQYFGPGTRLTVL.

This chain uses TRBV27 with TRBJ2-1; tentatively, D is TRBD2 (6 bases). V was shortened by 5 bases and J by 8 bases, with 22 bases between the two germline ends. The CDR3 runs to 16 residues. The V gene's germline CDR1 is MNHEY and CDR2 SMNVEV (reference sequence). The CDR3 DNA is TGTGCCAGCAGTCGGCGGGAACCTCCTGAGAGCGATGAGCAGTTCTTC. Its protein product is CASSRREPPESDEQFF.

The chain uses TRBV20-1 and TRBJ2-7; possibly TRBD2 for D (6 bases). Trimming removed 3 bases from V and 4 bases from J, with 13 bases in between. In germline, CDR1 is DFQATT, CDR2 SNEGSKA (reference sequence). CDR3 length: 13 residues. The CDR3 reads CSASPGLVYEQYF. CDR3 DNA: TGCAGTGCTAGTCCGGGACTCGTATACGAGCAGTACTTC.

The genes are TRBV7-2 and TRBJ1-5; D is possibly TRBD1 (5 bases). V was cut by 1 base and J by 7 bases, with 8 bases left in between. The germline V gene encodes CDR1 SGHTA and CDR2 FQGNSA. The CDR3 loop spans 13 amino acids. CDR3 sequence (DNA): TGTGCCAGCAGCTTAGGGGGGGGGCAGCCCCAGCATTTT. Residues: CASSLGGGQPQHF.

The chain couples TRBV7-9 to TRBJ2-1; D call uncertain. CDR1 and CDR2 (germline): SEHNR, FQNEAQ (reference sequence). V was trimmed by 5 bases and J by 14 bases, leaving 13 bases between them. The length of the CDR3 is 11 residues. CDR3 nucleotide sequence: TGTGCCAGCAGCCATACGGCTCCCGAGTTCTTC. The encoded protein is CASSHTAPEFF.

The chain carries TRBV4-2 and TRBJ2-7; 10 bases line up with TRBD2. The junction had 3 bases not matched to a gene; V was cut back by 1 base and J by 6 bases. The CDR3 is 14 residues long. Germline V gene data show CDR1 as LGHNA and CDR2 as YNFKEQ. The DNA for the CDR3 is TGTGCCAGCAGCCAAGTTCCTAGCGGGAGCGAGCAGTACTTC. Its translation is CASSQVPSGSEQYF.

This chain connects TRBV5-1 to TRBJ1-1, with D unclear. The germline V and J ends were trimmed by 4 bases and 1 base, with 8 bases remaining between them. CDR3 length: 13 residues. Per the germline V gene, CDR1 is SGHRS and CDR2 is YFSETQ. The CDR3 nucleotides read TGCGCCAGCAGCGGGCAGGAGAACACTGAAGCTTTCTTT. This encodes CASSGQENTEAFF.

This clone was seen once. The CDR3 protein is CASSPGGGLGTDTQYF. The CDR3 nucleotides read TGTGCCAGCAGCCCCGGGGGAGGGTTGGGCACAGATACGCAGTATTTT. The rearrangement links TRBV11-3 to TRBJ2-3; 7 bases fit TRBD2. With V trimmed by 5 bases and J by 1 base, 9 bases remained unmatched. Germline assignment: CDR1 SGHNT and CDR2 YENEEA. This CDR3 region has 16 residues.

The J gene is TRBJ1-2, the V gene TRBV28; maybe TRBD1 (6 bases). V was clipped by 5 bases and J by 6 bases, with 10 bases between them. Looked up from germline, CDR1 is MDHEN and CDR2 is SYDVKM. CDR3 length equals 12 residues. CDR3 nucleotide sequence: TGTGCCAGCAGTAGACAGGCAAATGGCTACACCTTC. The encoded protein is CASSRQANGYTF.

J is TRBJ2-7 and V is TRBV19; 11 positions match TRBD2. V shed 3 bases, J shed 3 bases, and the junction held 7 bases outside the gene matches. This CDR3 region has 16 residues. The germline gives CDR1 LNHDA, CDR2 SQIVND (reference sequence). This CDR3 reads CASSMGASGRSYEQYF. The CDR3, as DNA: TGTGCCAGTAGTATGGGGGCTAGCGGGAGGAGCTACGAGCAGTACTTC.

This chain links TRBV21-1 with TRBJ1-1. TRBV21-1 counts as a pseudogene. This CDR3 comprises 12 residues. Here the CDR3 reads CASSKMGGEAFF. In nucleotides, the CDR3 is TGTGCCAGCAGCAAAATGGGTGGTGAAGCTTTCTTT.

The J gene is TRBJ1-2, the V gene TRBV18; TRBD1 is a possible D gene (6 bases). This CDR3 has 16 residues. Trimming took 2 bases from V and 0 from J, leaving 13 bases between them. Germline assignment: CDR1 KGHSH and CDR2 LQKENI. For the CDR3, the DNA is TGTGCCAGCTCACCATACACAGGGCGGGCTAACTATGGCTACACCTTC. It yields the protein CASSPYTGRANYGYTF.

The chain is built from TRBV5-6 and TRBJ2-1, with D uncertain. Between the trimmed V and J ends, which lost 4 bases and 5 bases, there was a span of 7 bases. Germline-derived CDR1 and CDR2 are SGHDT and YYEEEE. The CDR3 is 12 amino acids. Here the CDR3 DNA reads TGTGCCAGCAGCGGGAACCACAATGAGCAGTTCTTC. It yields the protein CASSGNHNEQFF.

V usage is TRBV12-3 or TRBV12-4 and J usage is TRBJ1-1; D is ambiguous. CDR3 length equals 13 residues. Trimming took off 3 bases at V and 0 bases at J, with 5 bases between the two ends. CDR3 loop: CASSFSMNTEAFF. The CDR3 nucleotides are TGTGCCAGCAGTTTCAGTATGAACACTGAAGCTTTCTTT.

The chain combines TRBV5-1 with TRBJ2-3; 10 nucleotides align to TRBD2. Germline CDR1 and CDR2: SGHRS and YFSETQ. Losses at the gene ends were 3 bases for V and 1 base for J; bases not matched to a gene: 8. The CDR3 is 17 amino acids. This CDR3 reads CASSWPPGTSGTDTQYF. CDR3 DNA: TGCGCCAGCAGCTGGCCTCCCGGGACTAGCGGCACAGATACGCAGTATTTT.

This clone was observed once. The gene calls are TRBV5-4 and TRBJ1-2; 7 bases align to TRBD1. Losses at the gene ends were 0 bases for V and 4 bases for J; bases not matched to a gene: 6. Germline V lookup: CDR1 SGHNT, CDR2 YYREEE (reference sequence). The CDR3 has 15 amino acids. CDR3 DNA sequence: TGTGCCAGCAGCTTGGGAGGGGGCTTGGGCTATGGCTACACCTTC. Translating it yields CASSLGGGLGYGYTF. Filled out from reference TRBV5-4 and TRBJ1-2, the complete variable domain reads ETGVTQSPTHLIKTRGQQVTLRCSSQSGHNTVSWYQQALGQGPQFIFQYYREEENGRGNFPPRFSGLQFPNYSSELNVNALELDDSALYLCASSLGGGLGYGYTFGSGTRLTVV.

The chain recombines TRBV11-2 with TRBJ2-7; TRBD2 agrees at 7 bases. This CDR3 is built from 15 residues. Germline V gene sequence: CDR1 SGHAT, CDR2 FQNNGV. With V trimmed by 2 bases and J by 0 bases, 4 bases remained unmatched. Here the CDR3 DNA reads TGTGCCAGCAGCTTACCCCGCGGGAGCTCCTACGAGCAGTACTTC. It is translated as CASSLPRGSSYEQYF.

The V call is TRBV6-6, the J call TRBJ2-3, with 7 bases matching TRBD1. The V and J ends lost 8 bases and 5 bases, in that order; junction bases with no gene match: 7. The CDR3 totals 13 residues. From germline, CDR1 is MNHNY and CDR2 SVGAGI (reference sequence). CDR3 DNA sequence: TGTGCCAGCGCCACAGGGGTAGGAGATACGCAGTATTTT. This codes for CASATGVGDTQYF.

The DNA of the CDR3 is TGTGCCAGCAGAGAAACTTACAGGGCAGGAAACACCATATATTTT. Its protein product is CASRETYRAGNTIYF. V usage is TRBV11-2 and J usage is TRBJ1-3, with a tentative D call TRBD1 (6 bases). V dropped 6 bases and J dropped 4 bases, with 16 bases sitting between them. Germline loops: CDR1 SGHAT, CDR2 FQNNGV. The CDR3 runs to 15 residues.

This rearrangement joins TRBV19 to TRBJ2-2; possible D gene TRBD2, 6 bases. Germline V gene lookup returns CDR1 LNHDA and CDR2 SQIVND (reference sequence). The CDR3 consists of 16 residues. V dropped 5 bases and J dropped 4 bases, with 17 bases sitting between them. Here the CDR3 DNA reads TGTGCCAGTAGTCTAAGGCCCCGGGGAGGCACCGGGGAGCTGTTTTTT. Its protein is CASSLRPRGGTGELFF.

This clone was counted a few times. V gene TRBV28 combines with J gene TRBJ1-5; tentative D call: TRBD1 (5 bases). V was shortened by 2 bases and J by 2 bases, with 16 bases between the two germline ends. Germline CDR1 MDHEN, CDR2 SYDVKM. CDR3 size: 17 residues. CDR3 in amino acids: CASSLGGGGRGNQPQHF. The CDR3 DNA follows: TGTGCCAGCAGTTTAGGGGGTGGGGGACGCGGCAATCAGCCCCAGCATTTT.